The 24 T cell receptor beta chains listed next were all sequenced from one sample in a study of siplizumab effects on memory and regulatory T cells. Method: immunoSEQ multiplex PCR; TCRdb's copy keeps in-frame clones and lacks some. In the table there are over 50,000 clones, over 80% of which are singletons. The sample taken for sequencing was memory CD4+ T cells sorted from blood. The source of these receptors is a human donor in good health.

This clone came up once. CDR3 residues: CSAAEQVEAFF. For the CDR3, the DNA is TGCAGCGCAGCTGAACAAGTTGAAGCTTTCTTT. The rearrangement joins TRBV29-1 to TRBJ1-1; D not certain. Trimming shortened V by 7 bases and J by 7 bases, and 13 bases separated the two germline ends. Germline V gene sequence: CDR1 SQVTM, CDR2 ANQGSEA. This CDR3 has 11 amino acids.

The gene calls are TRBV10-1 and TRBJ2-5, with 9 bases aligning to TRBD1. Germline CDR1 is WNHNN and CDR2 is SYGVQD (reference sequence). This CDR3 has 13 residues. Germline trimming cut 6 bases from V and 3 bases from J; bases unmatched to any gene: 2. The CDR3 loop is CASSRTGEETQYF. The CDR3 DNA is TGCGCCAGCAGCCGGACAGGGGAAGAGACCCAGTACTTC.

This chain joins TRBV29-1 and TRBJ2-7; the match to TRBD1 covers 9 bases. The CDR3 sequence is 13 residues long. J lost 0 bases, V lost 7 bases, and 4 bases had no gene match. CDR1 is SQVTM and CDR2 is ANQGSEA in the germline V gene. DNA of the CDR3: TGCAGCGCCGGACAGGGGAGCTCCTACGAGCAGTACTTC. Translation: CSAGQGSSYEQYF.

The rearrangement joins TRBV19 to TRBJ2-1, with 9 bases that match TRBD1. CDR1 is LNHDA, CDR2 SQIVND, per germline (reference sequence). With 7 bases clipped from V and 8 bases from J, the junction kept 12 bases outside the gene matches. The CDR3 has 15 residues. The CDR3 here is CASTRTWTGDHEQFF. As DNA, the CDR3 is TGTGCCAGTACCCGAACGTGGACAGGGGACCATGAGCAGTTCTTC.

This clone came up a few times. The rearrangement uses TRBV28 and TRBJ2-7; D is unresolved. CDR1 MDHEN and CDR2 SYDVKM come from the germline V gene. The CDR3 extends over 18 amino acids. V gave up 1 base and J gave up 3 bases, with 22 bases separating them. Written as DNA, the CDR3 is TGTGCCAGCAGTTTATCAGTGGGGTTAAGGGTCGGTGACTACGAGCAGTACTTC. This gives the protein CASSLSVGLRVGDYEQYF.

The gene calls are TRBV5-6 and TRBJ2-3; maybe TRBD2 (7 bases). The CDR3 length is 15 residues. Germline CDR1 reads SGHDT; CDR2 reads YYEEEE. Deletions cut 2 bases from V and 3 bases from J, with 13 bases between. CDR3 protein: CASSLRGGATDTQYF. The CDR3 DNA reads TGTGCCAGCAGCTTACGTGGGGGGGCTACAGATACGCAGTATTTT.

The rearrangement uses TRBV9 and TRBJ1-1, with 12 nucleotides matching TRBD1. The CDR3 length is 18 residues. Germline loops: CDR1 SGDLS, CDR2 YYNGEE. V lost 4 bases to trimming and J lost 3 bases; unmatched junction nucleotides: 13. As DNA, the CDR3 is TGTGCCAGCAGCATGGGGGACAGGGGGCGTTCAAGGGACACTGAAGCTTTCTTT. The encoded protein is CASSMGDRGRSRDTEAFF.

This sequence joins TRBV18 and TRBJ2-7, with D perhaps matching TRBD2 (5 bases). CDR3 size: 14 residues. In germline, CDR1 is KGHSH, CDR2 LQKENI. Trimming removed 3 bases at V and 7 bases at J, with 16 bases between. The CDR3 DNA sequence: TGTGCCAGCTCACCCCGGCTACCTGAGGGAGAGCAGTACTTC. Its protein product is CASSPRLPEGEQYF. The variable domain in full, with the rest retrieved from reference TRBV18 and TRBJ2-7, is NAGVMQNPRHLVRRRGQEARLRCSPMKGHSHVYWYRQLPEEGLKFMVYLQKENIIDESGMPKERFSAEFPKEGPSILRIQQVVRGDSAAYFCASSPRLPEGEQYFGPGTRLTVT.

The rearrangement links TRBV29-1 to TRBJ2-1, with 13 bases identical to TRBD2. The germline V gene has CDR1 SQVTM and CDR2 ANQGSEA. The CDR3 covers 14 residues. V was clipped by 5 bases and J by 7 bases; unmatched bases: 5. Here the CDR3 reads CSVYGTSGINEQFF. The CDR3 DNA reads TGCAGCGTTTATGGGACTAGCGGGATAAATGAGCAGTTCTTC.

This clone has more than one count but fewer than ten. The J gene is TRBJ1-2, the V gene TRBV19; 9 positions agree with TRBD1. The V and J ends lost 5 bases and 8 bases, in that order; junction bases with no gene match: 3. Germline CDR1 is LNHDA and CDR2 is SQIVND (reference sequence). This CDR3 region has 12 residues. The CDR3 is CASSGQGYGYTF. The CDR3 region has the DNA TGTGCCAGTAGTGGACAGGGGTACGGCTACACCTTC.

The CDR3 nucleotides are TGTGCCAGCAGCCCGGGACTAGCTGAAGAGACCCAGTACTTC. Translation: CASSPGLAEETQYF. The V call is TRBV7-9, the J call TRBJ2-5; TRBD2 matches at 9 bases. The J segment lost 3 bases and the V segment lost 5 bases, leaving 4 bases of the junction unmatched. This CDR3 is built from 14 residues. Germline assignment: CDR1 SEHNR and CDR2 FQNEAQ (reference sequence).

The chain recombines TRBV30 with TRBJ1-2; D is unclear. V lost 0 bases, J lost 7 bases, and 12 bases lay in between. Looked up from germline, CDR1 is GTSNPN and CDR2 is SVGIG (reference sequence). The CDR3 length is 13 residues. CDR3 nucleotides: TGTGCCTGGAGTGTACAAGGGATTCGTGGCTACACCTTC. Translating gives CAWSVQGIRGYTF. Filled out from reference TRBV30 and TRBJ1-2, the complete variable domain reads SQTIHQWPATLVQPVGSPLSLECTVEGTSNPNLYWYRQAAGRGLQLLFYSVGIGQISSEVPQNLSASRPQDRQFILSSKKLLLSDSGFYLCAWSVQGIRGYTFGSGTRLTVV.

This clone has just a few counts. J is TRBJ2-1 and V is TRBV18; the match to TRBD2 covers 11 bases. V dropped 5 bases and J dropped 7; count of bases not matched to a gene: 7. The germline CDR1 and CDR2 sequences are KGHSH and LQKENI. The CDR3 is 15 residues long. The CDR3 DNA reads TGTGCCAGCTCATCGGGACTAGCGGTAGGGAATGAGCAGTTCTTC. This codes for CASSSGLAVGNEQFF.

The CDR3 DNA follows: TGTGCCAGCAGCTTGAAAGGAGGTGAAAAACTGTTTTTT. This gives the protein CASSLKGGEKLFF. V usage is TRBV5-4 and J usage is TRBJ1-4; D is unresolved. The CDR3 spans 13 residues. CDR1 SGHNT and CDR2 YYREEE come from the germline V gene (reference sequence). V lost 1 base to trimming and J lost 7 bases, with 8 bases between them.

The chain joins TRBV11-3 to TRBJ2-1, with 7 bases that match TRBD1. V trimming: 5 bases; J trimming: 7 bases; junction bases outside the gene matches: 2. CDR3 length: 12 amino acids. CDR1 SGHNT and CDR2 YENEEA come from the germline V gene. CDR3 protein: CASSGDSNEQFF. The CDR3 region has the DNA TGTGCCAGCAGCGGGGACAGTAATGAGCAGTTCTTC.

CDR3 sequence reads: CASSLDNEQFF. Here the CDR3 DNA reads TGTGCCAGCTCACTAGACAATGAGCAGTTCTTC. V gene TRBV18 combines with J gene TRBJ2-1; D gene unclear. Germline V lookup: CDR1 KGHSH, CDR2 LQKENI. Trimming pared 4 bases from V and 5 bases from J, leaving 3 bases between. CDR3 length: 11 residues. The full variable domain, rest sourced from reference TRBV18 and TRBJ2-1, is NAGVMQNPRHLVRRRGQEARLRCSPMKGHSHVYWYRQLPEEGLKFMVYLQKENIIDESGMPKERFSAEFPKEGPSILRIQQVVRGDSAAYFCASSLDNEQFFGPGTRLTVL.

Only one count was recorded for this clone. The rearrangement joins TRBV5-1 to TRBJ1-5; possible D gene TRBD1, 5 bases. The CDR3 consists of 16 residues. The germline V gene has CDR1 SGHRS and CDR2 YFSETQ. The V end was cut by 4 bases, the J end by 3 bases, with 17 bases between. The CDR3 reads CASSPGTGGTNQPQHF. CDR3 DNA sequence: TGCGCCAGCAGCCCTGGGACGGGGGGGACCAATCAGCCCCAGCATTTT.

The gene calls are TRBV10-3 and TRBJ2-1; TRBD1 aligns across 7 bases. After removal of 6 bases from V and 3 bases from J, the junction contained 5 bases not matched to a gene. CDR1 is ENHRY and CDR2 is SYGVKD in the germline V gene. This CDR3 region has 14 residues. The DNA for the CDR3 is TGTGCCATCAGGCCCCGACAGGGCTACAATGAGCAGTTCTTC. This translates into CAIRPRQGYNEQFF.

V usage is TRBV28 and J usage is TRBJ1-2; 12 positions agree with TRBD1. With V trimmed by 7 bases and J by 6 bases, 6 bases remained unmatched. Germline-derived CDR1 and CDR2 are MDHEN and SYDVKM. The CDR3 spans 14 residues. This CDR3 is CASIVGTGGDGYTF. CDR3 nucleotide sequence: TGTGCCAGCATTGTTGGGACAGGGGGCGATGGCTACACCTTC.

The gene calls are TRBV19 and TRBJ1-5; 8 bases match TRBD1. This CDR3 is 16 amino acids long. V shed 5 bases, J shed 7 bases, and the junction held 13 bases outside the gene matches. Germline V gene data show CDR1 as LNHDA and CDR2 as SQIVND (reference sequence). CDR3 protein: CASSPPDRATGQPQHF. The CDR3 DNA sequence: TGTGCCAGTAGTCCCCCGGACAGGGCGACAGGACAGCCCCAGCATTTT.

The chain recombines TRBV6-5 with TRBJ1-1; D is perhaps TRBD1 (5 bases). Trimming removed 2 bases from V and 4 bases from J, with 14 bases in between. The CDR3 length is 15 residues. Germline V gene sequence: CDR1 MNHEY, CDR2 SVGAGI. The CDR3 is CASSYRDRRGTEAFF. The DNA for the CDR3 is TGTGCCAGCAGTTACCGGGACCGAAGGGGCACTGAAGCTTTCTTT.

This clone was seen just once. This chain uses TRBV4-2 with TRBJ2-6; 11 bases match TRBD2. The CDR3 sequence is 19 residues long. V trimming: 2 bases; J trimming: 0 bases; junction bases outside the gene matches: 6. Germline-derived CDR1 and CDR2 are LGHNA and YNFKEQ. CDR3 region: CASSQSTSGVTSGANVLTF. The CDR3 nucleotides are TGTGCCAGCAGCCAATCGACTAGCGGGGTAACCTCTGGGGCCAACGTCCTGACTTTC.

The rearrangement joins TRBV6-1 to TRBJ2-7; TRBD1 is a possible D gene (5 bases). Germline V gene sequence: CDR1 MNHNS, CDR2 SASEGT. Trimming left V 8 bases short and J 9 bases short, with 14 bases between. CDR3 size: 11 residues. The chain's CDR3 is CASDNRFGQYF. The CDR3 nucleotides read TGTGCCAGCGACAACAGGTTCGGGCAGTACTTC.

This clone was seen a few times. The CDR3 DNA is TGTGCCAGCAGTCAAGGACAGGGATACCGCACTGAAGCTTTCTTT. This translates into CASSQGQGYRTEAFF. V and J are TRBV27 and TRBJ1-1; 8 positions agree with TRBD1. V was pared by 5 bases and J by 4 bases, with 9 bases of the junction left unmatched. This CDR3 contains 15 residues. Germline V gene lookup returns CDR1 MNHEY and CDR2 SMNVEV (reference sequence).